This T cell receptor (beta chain) comes out of a study of post-analysis software for immune sequencing data. Study in general: Relapsing-remitting, secondary progressive and progressive-relapsing forms of multiple sclerosis all featured among disease courses. Study conclusions and caveats: The five TRBV segments detected at higher frequency in patients than in controls included TRBV5-6, TRBV5-1 and TRBV20-1. Significantly lower normalized Chao1 diversity was seen in multiple sclerosis patients than in controls.

This CDR3 is 14 amino acids long. V lost 0 bases and J lost 1, with 7 bases in between. CDR1 and CDR2 (germline): SGHRS, YFSETQ. Of note for this clonotype: Its antigen is not identified.

Unique molecular identifiers were present in the TCR beta cDNA libraries. TCRdb reanalysed the PCR reads using MiXCR and keeps one entry per CDR3 protein. The data hold 350,000 to 500,000 distinct CDR3 sequences, with approximately 37% observed a single time. The gene calls are TRBV5-1 and TRBJ1-1; D is undetermined. The source is a girl aged 2 to 10 with multiple sclerosis. The sequenced sample consisted of blood. The CDR3 loop is CASSLVSGNTEAFF. The CDR3 region has the DNA TGCGCCAGCAGCTTGGTATCGGGGAACACTGAAGCTTTCTTT.